These T cell receptor beta chains were read from a single sample in a study of blood T cell repertoires in COVID-19. Here immunoSEQ multiplex PCR was the method, and the copy in TCRdb shows in-frame clones only, minus some. The sample holds roughly 220,000 clones; around 84% are singletons and the top ten take 15% to 20%. Sequencing was performed on peripheral blood. Every receptor here comes from a man in his thirties or forties with active or convalescent COVID-19. CDR3s include the opening cysteine and the closing phenylalanine or tryptophan. Fields, in order: clone size, V gene, D gene, J gene, CDR3 DNA, CDR3 protein. A D gene is named only where the DNA matches it firmly. The size of a clone is reported for some rows only, either as once, few or many, or as a class for expanded clones.

size: few; V: TRBV5-1; D: -; J: TRBJ1-1; DNA: TGCGCCAGCAGCCCCTCCCGCCTAGACACTGAAGCTTTCTTT; CDR3: CASSPSRLDTEAFF
size: -; V: TRBV2; D: TRBD1; J: TRBJ2-5; DNA: TGTGCCAGCAGTCGGGACAGGGGAGAGACCCAGTACTTC; CDR3: CASSRDRGETQYF
size: -; V: TRBV4-1; D: TRBD2; J: TRBJ2-5; DNA: TGCGCCAGCAGCCACCCCACTAGCGGACCTCAAGAGACCCAGTACTTC; CDR3: CASSHPTSGPQETQYF
size: -; V: TRBV12-5; D: -; J: TRBJ2-3; DNA: TGTGCTAGTGGTTTGCCTCGAAGGGGAAAAGATACGCAGTATTTT; CDR3: CASGLPRRGKDTQYF
size: -; V: TRBV6-5; D: TRBD2; J: TRBJ2-5; DNA: TGTGCCAGCAGTTCTAGCGGGGCCAACCGAGGGACCCAGTACTTC; CDR3: CASSSSGANRGTQYF
size: -; V: TRBV9; D: -; J: TRBJ2-3; DNA: TGTGCCAGCAGCGTAGACGGCCAGAGGTCAGATACGCAGTATTTT; CDR3: CASSVDGQRSDTQYF
size: -; V: TRBV27; D: -; J: TRBJ2-7; DNA: TGTGCCAGCAGTCCAGTTTTGAGGGGGAACTTC; CDR3: CASSPVLRGNF
size: -; V: TRBV19; D: -; J: TRBJ2-7; DNA: TGTGCCAGTAGTATAGCGGGACACCCCTACGAGCAGTACTTC; CDR3: CASSIAGHPYEQYF
size: -; V: TRBV6-6; D: -; J: TRBJ2-2; DNA: TGTGCCAGCAGTCCGTACTTAGCGACTAAACCGAACACCGGGGAGCTGTTTTTT; CDR3: CASSPYLATKPNTGELFF
size: -; V: TRBV5-5; D: -; J: TRBJ1-1; DNA: TGTGCCAGCAGCTTGCCCGCCTACAGGGTTGACACTGAAGCTTTCTTT; CDR3: CASSLPAYRVDTEAFF
size: -; V: TRBV2; D: -; J: TRBJ1-5; DNA: TGTGCCAGCAGGGTCGGTCAGCCCCAGCATTTT; CDR3: CASRVGQPQHF